This T cell receptor beta chain is drawn from a study of shared clonotypes between healthy human individuals. Study-wide points: Lower generation probabilities were found for non-shared clonotypes than for those shared by all four donors. Rarefaction exposed incomplete sorted-subset sequencing despite large depth.

CDR1 is SGHDN and CDR2 is FVKESK in the germline V gene. Trimming left V 2 bases short and J 3 bases short, with 4 bases between. This CDR3 contains 12 residues. Naive CD8 cells, CD45RO-negative and positively selected for CCR7, excluded terminally differentiated effector memory CD45RA+ cells. Study donors comprised healthy, HIV-negative adults devoid of recent acute infection or vaccination. Deep was the level used in running the assay. This table comes from immunoSEQ multiplex PCR, and its TCRdb copy is limited to in-frame clones, with some not included. Among about 2.1 million clones listed, over 85% were seen once. This clone turned up a few times. Its antigen is currently unknown.

The chain combines TRBV14 with TRBJ1-1; D ambiguous. This receptor was obtained from a man younger than 35 in good health. Some clones in this sample may be carry-over from other donors' samples. Sequenced: naive CD8+ T cells from PBMCs. The CDR3 DNA follows: TGTGCCAGCAGCCAACACTACACTGAAGCTTTCTTT. This translates into CASSQHYTEAFF.